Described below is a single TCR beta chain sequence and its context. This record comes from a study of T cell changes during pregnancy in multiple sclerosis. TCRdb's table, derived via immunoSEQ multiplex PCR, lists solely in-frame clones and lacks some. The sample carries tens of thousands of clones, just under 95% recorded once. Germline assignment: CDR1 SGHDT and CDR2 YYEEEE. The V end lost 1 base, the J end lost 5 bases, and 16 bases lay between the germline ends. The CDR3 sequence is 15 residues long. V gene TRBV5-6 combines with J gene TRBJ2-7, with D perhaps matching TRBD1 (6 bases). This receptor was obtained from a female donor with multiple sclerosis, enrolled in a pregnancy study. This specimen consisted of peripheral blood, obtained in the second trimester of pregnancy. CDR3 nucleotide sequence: TGTGCCAGCAGCTTGTTTGTAACAGGGTATGACGAGCAGTACTTC. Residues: CASSLFVTGYDEQYF.